These T cell receptor beta chains were read from a single sample in a study of CD8+CD57+ T cells in acquired aplastic anemia. From the reads, TCRdb called clonotypes with MiXCR, one entry per CDR3 protein. The top ten clones hold roughly 8% of a sample with about 240,000 distinct CDR3 sequences, roughly half of them seen once. The sequenced sample consisted of sorted CD4+, CD8+, or CD8+CD57+ T cells (not recorded which) from PBMCs. The receptors originated from a human donor with aplastic anemia. Each CDR3 is given with its conserved first and last residue. A D gene is named only where the DNA matches it firmly. Rows give clone size only sometimes, using once, few, many, or a class for an expanded clone.

TRBD1	.	TRBJ1-2	TRBV7-2	TGTGCCAGCAGCTTAACAGGGGAGAATGGCTACACCTTC	CASSLTGENGYTF
TRBD1	many	TRBJ2-7	TRBV29-1	TGCAGCGTTGACGGGACAGGGGAATCCTACGAGCAGTACTTC	CSVDGTGESYEQYF
TRBD1	.	TRBJ2-7	TRBV10-3	TGTGCCATCAGTGATTTCTATGGGACAGGCTACGAGCAGTACTTC	CAISDFYGTGYEQYF
.	.	TRBJ1-6	TRBV20-1	TGCAGTGCTAGAGAGGGCTTGGATTCACCCCTCCACTTT	CSAREGLDSPLHF
TRBD1	once	TRBJ2-7	TRBV19	TGTGCCAGTAGTCAGCAGGGGGCTAGCCACGAGCAGTACTTC	CASSQQGASHEQYF
TRBD2	once	TRBJ2-1	TRBV6-1	TGTGCCAGCAGTTGTGCATTCCGGCTAGCGGCCTACAATGAGCAGTTCTTC	CASSCAFRLAAYNEQFF
.	.	TRBJ1-6	TRBV15	TGTGCCACCGGGCCGGACCACGGGTCACCCCTCCACTTT	CATGPDHGSPLHF
TRBD1	.	TRBJ2-5	TRBV10-1	TGCGCCAGCAGTGAGAGGGGGACAGGCGGCCAGGGAGGGACCCAGTACTTC	CASSERGTGGQGGTQYF
.	.	TRBJ2-6	TRBV20-1	TGCAGTGCTAGCGCTGGATCTGCCCTCTCTGGGGCCAACGTCCTGACTTTC	CSASAGSALSGANVLTF
.	few	TRBJ1-1	TRBV30	TGTGCACAAGAACTTCAAATGAACACTGAAGCTTTCTTT	CAQELQMNTEAFF
TRBD2	many	TRBJ2-2	TRBV10-3	TGTGCCATCAACAGCGGGACCCCTTCGAACACCGGGGAGCTGTTTTTT	CAINSGTPSNTGELFF
.	.	TRBJ1-4	TRBV19	TGTGCCAGTAGTCCCGATGGAGGGGCGCGAAAACTGTTTTTT	CASSPDGGARKLFF
TRBD1	few	TRBJ1-1	TRBV6-5	TGTGCCAGCAGTCGCACAGGGGGTTTCGGAACTGAAGCTTTCTTT	CASSRTGGFGTEAFF
.	.	TRBJ2-7	TRBV7-9	TGTGCCAGCAGCTTGGCCGGGGTGCCGAGCTCCTACGAGCAGTACTTC	CASSLAGVPSSYEQYF
.	.	TRBJ2-2	TRBV24-1	TGTGCCACCAGTGATTTGGATCCGGTAAACGGGGAGCTGTTTTTT	CATSDLDPVNGELFF
.	.	TRBJ1-1	TRBV15	TGTGCCACCAGCAGAGGAAGGAACACTGAAGCTTTCTTT	CATSRGRNTEAFF
.	.	TRBJ2-5	TRBV24-1	TGTGCCACCAGTGGGGGCATTCAAGAGACCCAGTACTTC	CATSGGIQETQYF
.	.	TRBJ2-1	TRBV15	TGTGCCACCAGCAGTGAAGGAGGGCCCGAAAATGAGCAGTTCTTC	CATSSEGGPENEQFF
.	once	TRBJ2-7	TRBV9	TGTGCCAGCAGCGTAGAGACAGGTGGCGAGCAGTACTTC	CASSVETGGEQYF
TRBD1	.	TRBJ1-2	TRBV10-2	TGCGCCAGCTCCCCGGACAGGGGCTATGGCTACACCTTC	CASSPDRGYGYTF
.	.	TRBJ2-1	TRBV20-1	TGCAGTGCTAGAGATCAGGGGCGGGAGCAGTTCTTC	CSARDQGREQFF
.	many	TRBJ1-2	TRBV2	TGTGCCAGCAGTCTAAAAGTTTACAGGACAAGCTATGGCTACACCTTC	CASSLKVYRTSYGYTF
TRBD2	.	TRBJ2-2	TRBV9	TGTGCCAGCAGCCTTGGTACTAGCGGGACCGGGGAGCTGTTTTTT	CASSLGTSGTGELFF
.	.	TRBJ1-5	TRBV15	TGTGCCGTAGGGGACGGAGTGAATGGTTATAGCAATCAGCCCCAGCATTTT	CAVGDGVNGYSNQPQHF
.	.	TRBJ2-3	TRBV7-6	TGTGCCAGCGGGGTTAGCACAGATACGCAGTATTTT	CASGVSTDTQYF
.	.	TRBJ2-1	TRBV20-1	TGCAGTGCTCCAGGGGTAGGCTCTAACTCTTACAATGAGCAGTTCTTC	CSAPGVGSNSYNEQFF
.	.	TRBJ1-3	TRBV28	TGTGCCATCAGTGAACAGGGTGGACGAAACACCATATATTTT	CAISEQGGRNTIYF
TRBD1	.	TRBJ1-2	TRBV7-3	TGTGCCAGCAGCACACGCAGGGGGTATGGCTACACCTTC	CASSTRRGYGYTF
TRBD1	few	TRBJ2-7	TRBV2	TGTGCCAGCAGTGGTAACAGGGGTTACGAGCAGTACTTC	CASSGNRGYEQYF
.	many	TRBJ2-1	TRBV24-1	TGTGCCACCAGTGATTTTGCCGGGAACAATGAGCAGTTCTTC	CATSDFAGNNEQFF
.	.	TRBJ2-3	TRBV7-6	TGTGCCAGCAGCTTAAAAAGGTCCACAGTGTCGCAGTATTTT	CASSLKRSTVSQYF
TRBD1	many	TRBJ2-7	TRBV2	TGTGCCAGCAGTGACCGCACGACAGGGGTGTCCTACGAGCAGTACTTC	CASSDRTTGVSYEQYF
.	few	TRBJ2-2	TRBV7-9	TGTACCAGCAGCTTTCCGATTTCATTAGCCGGGGAGCTGTTTTTT	CTSSFPISLAGELFF